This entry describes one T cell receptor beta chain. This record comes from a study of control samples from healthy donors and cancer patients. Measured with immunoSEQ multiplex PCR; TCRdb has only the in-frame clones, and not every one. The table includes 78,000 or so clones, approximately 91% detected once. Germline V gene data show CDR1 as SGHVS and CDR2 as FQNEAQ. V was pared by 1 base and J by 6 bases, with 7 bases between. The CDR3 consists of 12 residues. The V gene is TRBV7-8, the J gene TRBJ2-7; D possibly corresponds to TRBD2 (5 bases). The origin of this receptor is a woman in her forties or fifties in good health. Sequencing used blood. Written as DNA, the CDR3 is TGTGCCAGCAGCTTAGAGAGGGCCGAGCAGTACTTC. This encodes CASSLERAEQYF.